Shown below are 8 T cell receptor beta chains from a single sample sequenced in a study of shared clonotypes between healthy human individuals. Assay: immunoSEQ multiplex PCR; the TCRdb copy retains only in-frame clones and omits some. The sample shows about 510,000 clones, about 79% of them seen only once. Sequencing was carried out using PBMCs. These receptors all stem from a woman aged 40 to 50 in good health. Some clones in this sample may be carry-over from other donors' samples.

This clone was counted between two and nine times. This chain connects TRBV30 to TRBJ1-1, with D unresolved. V dropped 0 bases and J dropped 9 bases, with 11 bases sitting between them. The germline V gene encodes CDR1 GTSNPN and CDR2 SVGIG (reference sequence). CDR3 length equals 12 residues. In nucleotides, the CDR3 is TGTGCCTGGAGTGTGTCAAGGTTACAAGCTTTCTTT. This translates into CAWSVSRLQAFF.

This sequence joins TRBV7-2 and TRBJ2-2, with 10 bases matching TRBD2. This CDR3 region has 14 residues. J was trimmed by 7 bases and V by 3 bases; bases with no gene match: 2. Germline loops: CDR1 SGHTA, CDR2 FQGNSA. This chain's CDR3 is CASSFLAGDGELFF. DNA of the CDR3: TGTGCCAGCAGCTTTCTAGCGGGAGACGGGGAGCTGTTTTTT.

The rearrangement links TRBV2 to TRBJ2-6; the D is unclear. Trimming took 8 bases from V and 1 from J, leaving 0 bases between them. Germline V gives CDR1 SNHLY, CDR2 FYNNEI. This CDR3 has 11 residues. The CDR3 spells CASSGANVLTF. The CDR3 DNA is TGTGCCAGCTCTGGGGCCAACGTCCTGACTTTC.

The sample holds a few counts of this clone. CDR3 loop: CASSQFQVQETQYF. CDR3 bases: TGTGCCAGCAGCCAATTTCAGGTACAAGAGACCCAGTACTTC. The rearrangement uses TRBV14 and TRBJ2-5; D is undetermined. The CDR3 extends over 14 amino acids. Germline CDR1 is SGHDN and CDR2 is FVKESK. With 2 bases removed from V and 2 bases from J, the gap between germline ends came to 9 bases.

This clone was detected only a few times. The chain has TRBV6-1 and TRBJ2-5; D unresolved. Trimming stripped 2 bases from V and 5 bases from J, with 9 bases between. CDR1 MNHNS and CDR2 SASEGT come from the germline V gene. This CDR3 spans 13 amino acids. DNA for the CDR3: TGTGCCAGCAGTGAATCTAGGCGCGAGACCCAGTACTTC. It translates to CASSESRRETQYF.

The V and J genes are TRBV11-2 and TRBJ2-1, with 8 bases aligning to TRBD2. Looked up from germline, CDR1 is SGHAT and CDR2 is FQNNGV. V trimming: 6 bases; J trimming: 6 bases; junction bases outside the gene matches: 7. The CDR3 runs 14 residues. For the CDR3, the DNA is TGTGCCAGCAGGGTCCCCGGGACTAGCAATGAGCAGTTCTTC. Its protein product is CASRVPGTSNEQFF. Complete variable domain (other parts from reference TRBV11-2 and TRBJ2-1): EAGVAQSPRYKIIEKRQSVAFWCNPISGHATLYWYQQILGQGPKLLIQFQNNGVVDDSQLPKDRFSAERLKGVDSTLKIQPAKLEDSAVYLCASRVPGTSNEQFFGPGTRLTVL.

This clone has just one count. V usage is TRBV18 and J usage is TRBJ2-1; 14 bases are shared with TRBD2. V lost 0 bases to trimming and J lost 6 bases; unmatched junction nucleotides: 1. CDR1 and CDR2 (germline): KGHSH, LQKENI. The CDR3 sequence is 16 residues long. As DNA, the CDR3 is TGTGCCAGCTCACCACCCGGACTAGCGGGAGGCAATGAGCAGTTCTTC. It encodes CASSPPGLAGGNEQFF.

The chain employs TRBV9 and TRBJ1-3; no definite D call. Germline CDR1 is SGDLS and CDR2 is YYNGEE. This CDR3 region has 11 residues. Between the trimmed V and J ends, which lost 0 bases and 7 bases, there was a span of 2 bases. The CDR3 DNA reads as TGTGCCAGCAGCGTAGACAACACCATATATTTT. Its protein is CASSVDNTIYF.